The rows below give T cell receptor beta chains drawn from one sample of a study of blood T cell repertoires in COVID-19. Sequenced by immunoSEQ multiplex PCR; TCRdb stores in-frame clones only, minus some. In the table there are more than 110,000 clones, 70% to 85% of which are singletons. The sample consisted of PBMCs or T cells enriched from blood (not recorded which). These receptors originate from a woman between 18 and 29 years old who had been exposed to COVID-19. The CDR3 runs from the conserved cysteine through the conserved F or W. A D gene is named only where the DNA matches it firmly. Clone size appears in some rows only: once, few, many, or a class for an expanded clone.

v_gene	j_gene	d_gene	abundance	CDR3nt	CDR3aa
TRBV7-9	TRBJ2-1	TRBD2	few	TGTGCCAGCAGCTTGGCGGGAGATTACAATGAGCAGTTCTTC	CASSLAGDYNEQFF
TRBV9	TRBJ2-1	TRBD2	NA	TGTGCCAGCAGCGCCGGGACTAGCGGGAGGGTAAATTACAATGAGCAGTTCTTC	CASSAGTSGRVNYNEQFF
TRBV28	TRBJ1-2	NA	NA	TGTGCCAGCAGTTTATTGCGGGGAAATTATGGCTACACCTTC	CASSLLRGNYGYTF
TRBV7-9	TRBJ2-3	TRBD2	NA	TGTGCCAGCAGCCCGGGGAGCTTTGCCAGCGGGATTGGTATCGATACGCAGTATTTT	CASSPGSFASGIGIDTQYF
TRBV19	TRBJ2-7	NA	once	TGTGCCAGTAGTGACCTTGAACGGGATCTAACGTCGGGCGAGCAGTACTTC	CASSDLERDLTSGEQYF
TRBV10-3	TRBJ2-3	TRBD2	NA	TGTGCCATCAGTGAGTCAACGGCTAGCGGGATGGTTACGCAGTATTTT	CAISESTASGMVTQYF
TRBV28	TRBJ2-7	TRBD1	NA	TGTGCCAGCAGTCCCGGGACAGGGGTCTACGAGCAGTACTTC	CASSPGTGVYEQYF
TRBV24-1	TRBJ2-1	NA	NA	TGTGCCACCAGTGGGGGCGAGGAGCAATTCTACAATGAGCAGTTCTTC	CATSGGEEQFYNEQFF
TRBV18	TRBJ2-7	TRBD1	NA	TGTGCCAGCTCATCCCTGAGGGGACAGGGAGTCCACGAGCAGTACTTC	CASSSLRGQGVHEQYF
TRBV27	TRBJ1-2	NA	NA	TGTGCCAGCAGTCTCATAGGCCGGCCCCTAGGGGACTATGGCTACACCTTC	CASSLIGRPLGDYGYTF
TRBV12-3/TRBV12-4	TRBJ1-1	NA	NA	TGTGCCAGCAGTAAGACCAGCGGCACTGAAGCTTTCTTT	CASSKTSGTEAFF
TRBV6-4	TRBJ2-7	TRBD1	NA	TGTGCCAGCCTTTATGACAGGGGGCCTTACGAGCAGTACTTC	CASLYDRGPYEQYF
TRBV9	TRBJ2-1	NA	NA	TGTGCCAGCAGCGTAGCTTGGGGGCCTGAGCAGTTCTTC	CASSVAWGPEQFF
TRBV24-1	TRBJ1-2	NA	NA	TGTGCCACCAGTGATTTTGGACAGAACTATGGCTACACCTTC	CATSDFGQNYGYTF